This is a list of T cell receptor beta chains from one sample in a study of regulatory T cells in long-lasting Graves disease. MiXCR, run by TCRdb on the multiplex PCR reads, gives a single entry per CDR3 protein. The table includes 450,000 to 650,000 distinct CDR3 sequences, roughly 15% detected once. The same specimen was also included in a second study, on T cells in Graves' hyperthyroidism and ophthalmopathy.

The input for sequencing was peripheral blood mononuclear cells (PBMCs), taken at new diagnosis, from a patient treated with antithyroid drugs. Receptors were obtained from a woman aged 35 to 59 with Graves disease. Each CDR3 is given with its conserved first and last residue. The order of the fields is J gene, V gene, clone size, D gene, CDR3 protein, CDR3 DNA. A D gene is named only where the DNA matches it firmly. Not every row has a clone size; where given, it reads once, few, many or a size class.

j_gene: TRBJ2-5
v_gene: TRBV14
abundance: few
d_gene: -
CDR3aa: CASNPLGGTETQYF
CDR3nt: TGTGCCAGCAACCCTTTGGGGGGAACAGAGACCCAGTACTTC

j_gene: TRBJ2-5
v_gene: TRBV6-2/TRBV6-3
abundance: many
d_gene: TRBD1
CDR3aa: CASRRRQGSSEETQYF
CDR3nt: TGTGCCAGCAGACGTCGACAGGGATCGAGTGAGGAGACCCAGTACTTC

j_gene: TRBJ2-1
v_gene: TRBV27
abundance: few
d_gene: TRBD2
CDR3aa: CASKRTSGPNEQFF
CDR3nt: TGTGCCAGCAAAAGGACTAGCGGGCCTAATGAGCAGTTCTTC

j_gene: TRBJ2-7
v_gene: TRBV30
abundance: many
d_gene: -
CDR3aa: CAWSRDPYEQYF
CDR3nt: TGTGCCTGGAGCAGGGATCCCTACGAGCAGTACTTC

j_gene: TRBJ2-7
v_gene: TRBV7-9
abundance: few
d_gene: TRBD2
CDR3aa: CASSGSTSGRPYEQYF
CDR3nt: TGTGCCAGCAGCGGGTCGACTAGCGGGCGTCCCTACGAGCAGTACTTC

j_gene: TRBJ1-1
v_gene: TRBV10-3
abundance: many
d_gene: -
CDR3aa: CAIKGVVNTEAFF
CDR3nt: TGTGCCATCAAGGGGGTGGTGAACACTGAAGCTTTCTTT

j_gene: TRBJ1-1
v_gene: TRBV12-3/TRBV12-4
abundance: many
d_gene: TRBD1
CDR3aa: CASRDRGPEAFF
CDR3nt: TGTGCCAGCCGAGACAGGGGCCCCGAAGCTTTCTTT

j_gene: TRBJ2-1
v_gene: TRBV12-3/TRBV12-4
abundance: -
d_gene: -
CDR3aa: CASSLGHQSYNEQFF
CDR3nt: TGTGCCAGCAGTTTAGGCCACCAGTCCTACAATGAGCAGTTCTTC

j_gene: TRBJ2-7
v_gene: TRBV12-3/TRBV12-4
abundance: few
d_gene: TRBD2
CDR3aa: CASSFGLAPYEQYF
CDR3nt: TGTGCCAGCAGTTTCGGACTAGCCCCCTACGAGCAGTACTTC

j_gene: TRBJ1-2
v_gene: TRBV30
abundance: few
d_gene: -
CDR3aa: CAWSRGPSYGYTF
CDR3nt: TGTGCCTGGAGCAGGGGTCCGAGCTATGGCTACACCTTC

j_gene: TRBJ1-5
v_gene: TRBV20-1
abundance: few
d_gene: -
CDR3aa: CSAGDSNQPQHF
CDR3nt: TGCAGTGCGGGGGATAGCAATCAGCCCCAGCATTTT

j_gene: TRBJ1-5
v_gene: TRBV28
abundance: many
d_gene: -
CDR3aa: CASSIGWASNQPQHF
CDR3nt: TGTGCCAGCAGTATTGGGTGGGCTAGCAATCAGCCCCAGCATTTT

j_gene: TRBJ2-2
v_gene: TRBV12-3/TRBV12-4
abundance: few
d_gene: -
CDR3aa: CASSPTVGELFF
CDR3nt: TGTGCCAGCAGCCCCACCGTCGGGGAGCTGTTTTTT

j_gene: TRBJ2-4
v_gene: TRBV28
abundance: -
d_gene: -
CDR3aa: CASGRGPSKNIQYF
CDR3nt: TGTGCCAGCGGGCGGGGCCCAAGCAAAAACATTCAGTACTTC

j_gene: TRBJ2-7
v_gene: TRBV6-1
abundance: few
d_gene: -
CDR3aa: CASGGSERGEQYF
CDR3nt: TGTGCCAGCGGGGGGTCAGAAAGGGGCGAGCAGTACTTC

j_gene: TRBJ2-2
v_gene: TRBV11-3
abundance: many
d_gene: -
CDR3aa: CASSLGGTLTGELFF
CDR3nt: TGTGCCAGCAGCTTAGGGGGGACTCTCACCGGGGAGCTGTTTTTT